Described below is a single T cell receptor (beta chain) sequence and its context. The specificity of this receptor is unknown. Per-base quality was not reported, and no clone a single base away is much larger than it. The immunoSEQ Assay, a bias-controlled multiplex PCR, was used to amplify TCRbeta CDR3 regions from genomic DNA. Under the source paper's analysis protocol: Within the assay, amplification of reference gene primers was used to estimate how many nucleated cells each sample contained. To quantify the absolute abundance of each unique TCRbeta CDR3 rearrangement, sequence reads were collapsed and filtered. For each sample, productive Simpson clonality was calculated as the square root of Simpson's diversity index across productive rearrangements. This immuneACCESS table, as held by TCRdb, lists in-frame sequences with V and J called but not all clones. Of the missing ones, under half trace to an unresolved V gene in checked studies; the others have no known cause. That table furnishes V, J and clone size, whereas the DNA furnished D and trimming. Present in this sample are approximately 300,000 clones, roughly 89% of which were seen just once. The leading ten clones occupy about 1% of the sample.

V was cut back by 5 bases and J by 1 base, leaving a gap of 12 bases between them. CDR1 and CDR2 are drawn from the germline V gene: SQVTM, ANQGSEA. Reading from cysteine to phenylalanine, the CDR3 counts 15 amino acids. Only the CDR3 DNA stays, 45 bases, in frame from base 1. The data belong to a study of blood T cell repertoires in COVID-19 (dated by TCRdb to about 2020). Some background on the complete study: Samples from collaborators originated in the United States, Italy and Spain and spanned both the acute and convalescent phases of COVID-19. The material from the prospective study consisted of cDNA or gDNA derived from T cells, B-cell-depleted T cells, or PBMCs. A freely available public database, intended as a resource for researchers studying the immune response to SARS-CoV-2, is where the repertoires were released. Samples came from the ongoing ImmuneRACE study (first 160 participants) plus 1,254 subjects from 6 global collaborators. Deeply sampled blood TCRbeta repertoires from subjects exposed to, actively infected with, or recovered from COVID-19 were included in the dataset. The sample metadata nearly always contained a de-identified subject ID, COVID-19 status, age in years and sex. Where available, HLA class I and class II types were taken from metadata supplied by the sample provider and were not determined by assay-based typing. What the research found in general, with its limitations: Clinical and demographic metadata were provided uncurated, with the amount varying by source and participant.

One collaborating source in Seattle enrolled patients during active infection and followed them longitudinally through the course of disease. Each collaborating institution followed its own protocols to collect whole blood in K2EDTA tubes. For TCRbeta analysis, collaborator samples were shipped as frozen whole blood, as isolated PBMCs, or as DNA extracted from either sample type. The source material was peripheral blood. The sequence joins TRBV29-1 to TRBJ2-6; TRBD1 might be the D gene, on 6 matching bases. The TCR originated in a woman between 35 and 50 years old with COVID-19, enrolled during active disease. The DNA sequence is TGCAGCGTTTCCCTAGGGGGATCTGGGGCCAACGTCCTGACTTTC. It translates to CSVSLGGSGANVLTF.